This TCR beta chain was captured in a study of T cell repertoires in cytomegalovirus infection. Across the study: Evidence of both CMV infection and a matching HLA type came from public TCR beta signatures. Findings and caveats of the study: Dominating the ex vivo response were TCR beta clonotypes that were CMV-specific and HLA-C-restricted. Carriers of CMV plus the relevant HLA were identified by cumulative public TCR beta family frequency.

Between the trimmed V and J ends, which lost 5 bases and 0 bases, there was a span of 11 bases. Germline V gene data show CDR1 as SGHKS and CDR2 as YYEKEE (reference sequence). The CDR3 contains 14 residues. TCRdb fed the reads into MiXCR, producing one record per CDR3 protein. Among about 830,000 distinct CDR3 sequences listed, roughly 33% were seen once. Comments on this clonotype: Its antigen is as yet unknown.

Sequenced material: cultured CD8+ T cells from PBMCs, taken from culture after CMV antigen stimulation. This chain links TRBV5-5 with TRBJ1-1, with unresolved D. The source is a human donor in good health (CMV status not recorded). Some clones in this sample may be carry-over from other donors' samples. Written as DNA, the CDR3 is TGTGCCAGCAGTCACACCTACATGAACACTGAAGCTTTCTTT. As protein: CASSHTYMNTEAFF. Full variable domain (rest looked up from reference TRBV5-5 and TRBJ1-1): DAGVTQSPTHLIKTRGQQVTLRCSPISGHKSVSWYQQVLGQGPQFIFQYYEKEERGRGNFPDRFSARQFPNYSSELNVNALLLGDSALYLCASSHTYMNTEAFFGQGTRLTVV.